The present entry profiles one T cell receptor beta chain with its context. What it binds is unknown. This specimen comes from a study of beta chain features in type 1 diabetes. As every portion of the isolated RNA was reverse transcribed, the sequencing read expressed TCRB transcripts. Repertoires were generated with immunoSEQ multiplex PCR, while TCRdb's copy carries only in-frame clones and drops some. The sample lists under 400,000 clones, roughly an eighth occurring once. CDR1 is MRHNA and CDR2 is SNTAGT in the germline V gene. The V and J ends lost 0 bases and 8 bases, in that order; junction bases with no gene match: 6. The CDR3 has 15 residues. Study-level results: Researchers could not determine here whether HLA type influences TCRB rearrangement.

Purity (above 98%) was reached by all sorted populations. This chain connects TRBV6-4 to TRBJ1-4, with 7 nucleotides matching TRBD1. Sample: naive CD4+ T cells from blood. This clonotype originated in a man in his late teens or twenties in good health. The DNA of the CDR3 is TGTGCCAGCAGTGACTCGGCAGGGGGACGAGAAAAACTGTTTTTT. This sequence encodes CASSDSAGGREKLFF.